A selection of T cell receptor beta chains follows, all from one sample in a study of T cells in Graves' hyperthyroidism and ophthalmopathy. TCRdb re-called the multiplex PCR reads with MiXCR, one entry per CDR3 protein. The table lists roughly 150,000 distinct CDR3 sequences, approximately 9% of them singletons. Sequenced: blood. These receptors came from a young woman with Graves' hyperthyroidism that later progressed to Graves' ophthalmopathy. Both conserved end residues are part of each CDR3. The order of the fields is clone size, V gene, D gene, J gene, CDR3 protein. The D gene is left open where the match is weak. Some rows have no size entry. The others give once, few or many, or a class for an expanded clone.

size: many; V: TRBV3-1; D: -; J: TRBJ2-7; CDR3: CASSQDPWTRSYEQYF
size: many; V: TRBV5-1; D: TRBD1; J: TRBJ2-3; CDR3: CASSSWGGQGSDTQYF
size: many; V: TRBV5-1; D: -; J: TRBJ1-6; CDR3: CASSDSGSPLHF
size: many; V: TRBV4-2; D: -; J: TRBJ1-4; CDR3: CASSLSQGDREKLFF
size: few; V: TRBV4-1; D: -; J: TRBJ1-2; CDR3: CASSHTTGPLYGYTF
size: many; V: TRBV11-2; D: TRBD2; J: TRBJ2-7; CDR3: CASSLDPRGSYEQYF
size: -; V: TRBV4-2; D: -; J: TRBJ1-2; CDR3: CASSQDHSGRGYGYTF
size: many; V: TRBV18; D: -; J: TRBJ1-1; CDR3: CASSPRGVNTEAFF
size: -; V: TRBV15; D: -; J: TRBJ1-4; CDR3: CATSRDMVGGSEKLFF
size: -; V: TRBV9; D: TRBD2; J: TRBJ2-7; CDR3: CASSVESSGSSYEQYF
size: many; V: TRBV7-9; D: -; J: TRBJ2-2; CDR3: CASRITGTTGELFF
size: many; V: TRBV12-3/TRBV12-4; D: -; J: TRBJ1-5; CDR3: CATRGDTESNQPQHF
size: many; V: TRBV15; D: -; J: TRBJ1-5; CDR3: CATTAEVSQPQHF
size: many; V: TRBV24-1; D: -; J: TRBJ2-1; CDR3: CATSDSARQGHEQFF
size: many; V: TRBV6-6; D: -; J: TRBJ2-5; CDR3: CASSYSQGSGETQYF
size: many; V: TRBV6-1; D: -; J: TRBJ1-1; CDR3: CASSEAANLNTEAFF
size: many; V: TRBV18; D: TRBD2; J: TRBJ2-3; CDR3: CASSPPGTSGKGTDTQYF
size: few; V: TRBV25-1; D: TRBD2; J: TRBJ2-1; CDR3: CASRETGGSNEQFF
size: -; V: TRBV19; D: TRBD2; J: TRBJ2-7; CDR3: CASSIPGLAGVEQYF
size: few; V: TRBV14; D: -; J: TRBJ1-1; CDR3: CASSQVKNTEAFF
size: many; V: TRBV6-1; D: TRBD1; J: TRBJ1-1; CDR3: CASPSGTGGPDTEAFF
size: -; V: TRBV24-1; D: -; J: TRBJ1-2; CDR3: CATSDQATGYTF
size: few; V: TRBV5-4; D: TRBD1; J: TRBJ1-4; CDR3: CASSFSVTGGAANEKLFF
size: -; V: TRBV2; D: -; J: TRBJ1-4; CDR3: CASSSGRTTNEKPFF
size: many; V: TRBV29-1; D: TRBD1; J: TRBJ1-1; CDR3: CSGDRANTEAFF
size: many; V: TRBV6-1; D: -; J: TRBJ2-7; CDR3: CASSEADGYEQYF
size: many; V: TRBV28; D: -; J: TRBJ1-5; CDR3: CASLGGANQPQHF
size: many; V: TRBV18; D: -; J: TRBJ1-1; CDR3: CASSPAGRSNTEAFF
size: many; V: TRBV2; D: TRBD1; J: TRBJ2-3; CDR3: CASRKQGATSDTQYF
size: many; V: TRBV6-1; D: -; J: TRBJ2-5; CDR3: CASSSAPGRKMETQYF
size: many; V: TRBV12-3/TRBV12-4; D: TRBD1; J: TRBJ1-5; CDR3: CASSLATGAGQPQHF
size: many; V: TRBV28; D: -; J: TRBJ2-2; CDR3: CASSLRRELFF
size: many; V: TRBV30; D: -; J: TRBJ1-3; CDR3: CAWSVDIPGNTIYF
size: many; V: TRBV6-1; D: TRBD1; J: TRBJ1-1; CDR3: CASKRRTGSGEAFF
size: many; V: TRBV5-1; D: -; J: TRBJ1-2; CDR3: CASSLDEANYGYTF
size: -; V: TRBV6-2/TRBV6-3; D: -; J: TRBJ2-1; CDR3: CASSYGFKRANDEQFF
size: -; V: TRBV18; D: TRBD1; J: TRBJ2-7; CDR3: CASSPRNKDPAQGGYEQYF
size: many; V: TRBV27; D: TRBD2; J: TRBJ2-5; CDR3: CASSAQRGGLETQYF
size: many; V: TRBV7-2; D: -; J: TRBJ2-7; CDR3: CASSLERHYEQYF
size: many; V: TRBV7-9; D: -; J: TRBJ1-2; CDR3: CASSHSDSPGYTF
size: few; V: TRBV7-3; D: -; J: TRBJ2-3; CDR3: CASSPWGRRGQDTQYF
size: many; V: TRBV3-1; D: TRBD1; J: TRBJ2-3; CDR3: CASSQAGQGGYTQYF
size: many; V: TRBV7-9; D: -; J: TRBJ1-2; CDR3: CASSFSGDGYTF
size: many; V: TRBV11-1; D: TRBD1; J: TRBJ1-1; CDR3: CASSLTGTVGGAEAFF